This T cell receptor beta chain was documented in a study of T cell responses to AZD1222 COVID-19 vaccine. This clone was seen a few times. This CDR3 is built from 13 residues. Germline CDR1 SGDLS, CDR2 YYNGEE. V lost 4 bases, J lost 1 base, and 8 bases lay in between. TCRdb's copy holds only in-frame clones and misses some; the assay was immunoSEQ multiplex PCR. The sample has 84,000 or so clones; roughly 90% are singletons. The material was peripheral blood, obtained on day 0 of AZD1222 vaccination. The J gene is TRBJ1-1, the V gene TRBV9; no clear D gene. The TCR sequence derives from an adult in good health. The chain's CDR3 is CASSQTTNTEAFF. The CDR3 nucleotides read TGTGCCAGCAGCCAGACAACGAACACTGAAGCTTTCTTT.